This passage covers 11 T cell receptor beta chains from one sample sequenced in a study of Graves' ophthalmopathy and Graves' hyperthyroidism. Investigators amplified TCR beta CDR3 regions from RNA transcripts. HTBI primers were used in a first-round RT-PCR, which preceded a second-round multiplex PCR. TCRdb itself ran the multiplex PCR reads through MiXCR, one entry per CDR3 protein. The sample lists hundreds of thousands of distinct CDR3 sequences; 15% to 17% were seen once. Sequencing was performed on peripheral blood. The receptors were gathered from a woman younger than 35 with stable Graves' hyperthyroidism.

This clonotype was seen repeatedly, ten times or more. The chain couples TRBV20-1 to TRBJ2-7, with 9 nucleotides matching TRBD1. The V gene's germline CDR1 is DFQATT and CDR2 SNEGSKA (reference sequence). The CDR3 totals 14 residues. After removal of 0 bases from V and 7 bases from J, the junction contained 7 bases not matched to a gene. In nucleotides, the CDR3 is TGCAGTGCTAGAGATCCGGGACAGGGTGGGGAGCAGTACTTC. Translating gives CSARDPGQGGEQYF.

The sample holds many counts of this clonotype. V usage is TRBV6-1 and J usage is TRBJ2-7; 7 bases align to TRBD1. V lost 5 bases to trimming and J lost 3 bases; unmatched junction nucleotides: 7. The CDR3 runs 14 residues. Germline assignment: CDR1 MNHNS and CDR2 SASEGT. This CDR3 reads CASSPDRWNYEQYF. Written as DNA, the CDR3 is TGTGCCAGCAGTCCGGACAGGTGGAACTACGAGCAGTACTTC.

This clonotype was seen repeatedly, ten times or more. The chain uses TRBV2 and TRBJ1-2; possible D gene TRBD1, 5 bases. The CDR3 is 11 amino acids. V dropped 10 bases and J dropped 8 bases, with 14 bases sitting between them. Germline CDR1 reads SNHLY; CDR2 reads FYNNEI. CDR3 DNA sequence: TGTGCCACCCCGGGGACTGAGGGCTACACCTTC. Translated: CATPGTEGYTF.

The table lists this clonotype with many counts. J is TRBJ2-5 and V is TRBV2; 9 positions agree with TRBD2. CDR3 length equals 14 residues. In germline, CDR1 is SNHLY, CDR2 FYNNEI. V lost 6 bases to trimming and J lost 5 bases; unmatched junction nucleotides: 7. CDR3 DNA: TGTGCCAGCAGCCCGGGACTAGCATTGGAGACCCAGTACTTC. It specifies CASSPGLALETQYF. The complete variable domain, with remaining parts taken from reference TRBV2 and TRBJ2-5, reads EPEVTQTPSHQVTQMGQEVILRCVPISNHLYFYWYRQILGQKVEFLVSFYNNEISEKSEIFDDQFSVERPDGSNFTLKIRSTKLEDSAMYFCASSPGLALETQYFGPGTRLLVL.

This clonotype was detected ten times or more. J is TRBJ2-5 and V is TRBV12-3 or TRBV12-4; the match to TRBD1 covers 9 bases. V lost 5 bases to trimming and J lost 4 bases; unmatched junction nucleotides: 5. The CDR3 runs 14 residues. In nucleotides, the CDR3 is TGTGCCAGCAGTCCACAGGGGGCAGGAGAGACCCAGTACTTC. This translates into CASSPQGAGETQYF.

The chain has TRBV15 and TRBJ2-7, with D tentatively TRBD2 (5 bases). The germline CDR1 and CDR2 sequences are LNHNV and YYDKDF (reference sequence). The CDR3 has 13 amino acids. With 4 bases removed from V and 3 bases from J, the gap between germline ends came to 10 bases. CDR3 loop: CATSTGLNYEQYF. The CDR3 coding sequence is TGTGCCACCAGCACCGGACTGAACTACGAGCAGTACTTC.

The chain is built from TRBV2 and TRBJ1-5, with a tentative D call TRBD1 (5 bases). The CDR3 runs to 14 residues. V lost 6 bases, J lost 7 bases, and 16 bases lay in between. The germline gives CDR1 SNHLY, CDR2 FYNNEI. The CDR3 region is CASSQGGAEQPQHF. The CDR3 DNA reads TGTGCCAGCAGCCAAGGCGGGGCGGAGCAGCCCCAGCATTTT.

This clonotype was seen at least ten times. The rearrangement joins TRBV4-1 to TRBJ1-1, with D unresolved. The CDR3 totals 14 residues. The germline V and J ends were trimmed by 0 bases and 5 bases, with 10 bases remaining between them. Germline V gene lookup returns CDR1 MGHRA and CDR2 YSYEKL. The CDR3 region has the DNA TGCGCCAGCAGCCAAGAATCTCTTAGGACTGAAGCTTTCTTT. Its protein is CASSQESLRTEAFF.

This clonotype has at least ten counts. V is TRBV12-3 or TRBV12-4 and J is TRBJ1-1; tentative D call: TRBD1 (5 bases). The CDR3 sequence is 14 residues long. With 2 bases removed from V and 5 bases from J, the gap between germline ends came to 12 bases. The CDR3 DNA reads TGTGCCAGCAGTTTAAACCAGGGCCGGACTGAAGCTTTCTTT. It yields the protein CASSLNQGRTEAFF.

The chain couples TRBV7-2 to TRBJ1-1; D not certain. This CDR3 has 14 residues. Germline CDR1 reads SGHTA; CDR2 reads FQGNSA. V dropped 5 bases and J dropped 2 bases, with 12 bases sitting between them. DNA for the CDR3: TGTGCCAGCAGCAAGCAACAGAGAAACACTGAAGCTTTCTTT. As protein: CASSKQQRNTEAFF.

V and J are TRBV6-2 or TRBV6-3 and TRBJ1-1, with unresolved D. The CDR3 runs to 14 residues. The V end was cut by 5 bases, the J end by 6 bases, with 16 bases between. Germline V gives CDR1 MNHEY, CDR2 SVGEGT. CDR3 sequence reads: CASSRPVRGAEAFF. The CDR3 nucleotides are TGTGCCAGCAGTCGACCGGTTCGGGGAGCTGAAGCTTTCTTT.